This is a list of T cell receptor beta chains from one sample in a study of cytomegalovirus exposure and HLA in healthy donors. Sequencing was performed with immunoSEQ multiplex PCR; in TCRdb, only in-frame clones are kept and a portion is missing. The table records 210,000 or so clones, just under 85% of them present only once. Sequenced sample: PBMCs. These receptors all come from a woman aged 40 to 55 in good health and CMV-seronegative. Each CDR3 is given with its conserved first and last residue. The order of the fields is clone size, V gene, J gene, D gene, CDR3 DNA, CDR3 protein. The D gene is left open where the match is weak. Size values are once, few and many counts, or a class for expanded clones, and some rows have none.

once	TRBV27	TRBJ1-2	.	TGTGCCAGCAGTTTTACAGGAGCCCAAGACCTCTATGGCTACACCTTC	CASSFTGAQDLYGYTF
.	TRBV2	TRBJ1-5	TRBD1	TGTGCCAGCACGGGGACAGCAAGGTCTCAGCCCCAGCATTTT	CASTGTARSQPQHF
.	TRBV7-3	TRBJ1-1	.	TGTGCCAGCAGCTTAAGAATGGGGGCGGAAGCTTTCTTT	CASSLRMGAEAFF
.	TRBV5-6	TRBJ2-7	.	TGTGCCAGCAGACCCGACACCTCCTACGAGCAGTACTTC	CASRPDTSYEQYF
.	TRBV12-5	TRBJ2-3	TRBD2	TGTGCTAGTGGCGGGGGGGCCGCGGATACGCAGTATTTT	CASGGGAADTQYF
.	TRBV29-1	TRBJ2-2	TRBD2	TGCAGCGTTGGTAGCGGGGGAACGAACACCGGGGAGCTGTTTTTT	CSVGSGGTNTGELFF
once	TRBV6-1	TRBJ1-2	TRBD1	TGTGCCAGCAGTGAATTAGGGACAGGGCTTGATGGCTACACCTTC	CASSELGTGLDGYTF
.	TRBV4-1	TRBJ1-4	.	TGCGCCAGCAGCCAAGAGAGCTCTCCACCAAGGAGGGGAAAACTGTTTTTT	CASSQESSPPRRGKLFF
.	TRBV25-1	TRBJ1-1	.	TGTGCCTCACAGACCGCTTTCTTT	CASQTAFF
.	TRBV28	TRBJ1-2	TRBD1	TGTGCCAGCAGTTACCCGGGACAGGGCTATGGCTACACCTTC	CASSYPGQGYGYTF
.	TRBV28	TRBJ2-7	TRBD2	TGTGCCAGCAATGGGGGGGGACCTTACGAGCAGTACTTC	CASNGGGPYEQYF
few	TRBV5-6	TRBJ1-5	TRBD1	TGTGCCAGCAGCTCTGGACAGGTCAATCAGCCCCAGCATTTT	CASSSGQVNQPQHF
.	TRBV4-1	TRBJ1-1	TRBD1	TGCGCCAGCAGCCAAGACCCGTCGTCGGGACAGGGGGCCACTGAAGCTTTCTTT	CASSQDPSSGQGATEAFF
.	TRBV28	TRBJ2-2	.	TGTGCCAGCAGGCTACTAGTTTCTGGGGAGCTGTTTTTT	CASRLLVSGELFF
few	TRBV10-2	TRBJ2-7	TRBD2	TGCGCCAGCCGGGGGGACCGATACGAGCAGTACTTC	CASRGDRYEQYF
once	TRBV2	TRBJ1-4	TRBD1	TGTGCCAGCAGCCCAGGGGGTGAAAAACTGTTTTTT	CASSPGGEKLFF
.	TRBV6-5	TRBJ1-5	.	TGTGCCAGCGCTAGGGAGGGCAATCAGCCCCAGCATTTT	CASAREGNQPQHF
.	TRBV7-2	TRBJ1-5	TRBD1	TGTGCCAGCAGCTTTAGACAGGGAGATCAGCCCCAGCATTTT	CASSFRQGDQPQHF
.	TRBV7-9	TRBJ1-1	.	TGTGCCAGCAGCTTCCCGACCGGGGGACCTGAAGCTTTCTTT	CASSFPTGGPEAFF